This record looks at one TCR beta chain sequence and its context. Antigen unknown. The CDR3 consists of 14 residues. The V end lost 1 base, the J end lost 10 bases, and 14 bases lay between the germline ends. Per the germline V gene, CDR1 is LGHDT and CDR2 is YNNKEL (reference sequence). The data stem from a study of identical twins. Study-wide points: Analyses based on zero insertions could be partly confounded by invariant MAIT and iNKT cells.

From the 5' RACE reads, TCRdb called clonotypes with MiXCR, one entry per CDR3 protein. Here the sample spans more than 600,000 distinct CDR3 sequences, approximately 18% being singletons. This same sample was also taken into another study, of T cells expressing NK-cell markers. As reported in that work: Sorted CD3+CD56-NKG2C+, CD3+CD56+NKG2C+ and CD3+CD56+NKG2C- T cells supplied the TCR beta repertoires. Of eight sequenced donors, seven were HCMV-seropositive and one HCMV-seronegative.

Material for sequencing was PBMCs. The clonotype was recovered from a woman aged 18 to 35 in good health. The chain recombines TRBV3-1 with TRBJ1-5; no firm D call. The CDR3 loop reads CASSQGPAGGPQHF. The CDR3 nucleotides are TGTGCCAGCAGCCAAGGCCCCGCGGGTGGTCCCCAGCATTTT.